This TCR beta chain was profiled in a study of blood T cell repertoires in COVID-19. Study context: COVID-19 samples, acute and convalescent, were from the United States, Italy and Spain. From T cells, B-cell-depleted T cells, or PBMCs came the material, which was cDNA or gDNA.

Per the study methods: Estimates of nucleated cell counts were drawn from the amplification of reference gene primers. Repertoires were generated with immunoSEQ multiplex PCR, while TCRdb's copy carries only in-frame clones and drops some. V and J calls and clone size are given by that table; D and trimming were obtained from the DNA. The sample holds about 280,000 clones, approximately 85% seen once. This CDR3 has 14 residues. Trimming took 4 bases from V and 4 from J, leaving 12 bases between them. The germline V gene has CDR1 MNHEY and CDR2 SVGAGI. V is TRBV6-5 and J is TRBJ2-3; weak D call: TRBD2 (5 bases). The sequenced sample consisted of peripheral blood. This TCR came from a man aged 45-60 years with active or convalescent COVID-19. CDR3 loop: CASSSGSGADTQYF. Here the CDR3 DNA reads TGTGCCAGCAGTTCGGGGTCTGGCGCAGATACGCAGTATTTT.